These 14 T cell receptor beta chains originate from one sample sequenced in a study of blood T cells in healthy people across ages. Sample-barcoded 5' priming and a J-beta primer mix drove a second PCR of about 6 to 12 cycles. TCRdb re-analysed the 5' RACE reads in MiXCR, keeping a single row per CDR3 protein. Counted here are some 550,000 distinct CDR3 sequences, under 55% occurring once; the ten biggest clones make up approximately 25%. Sequenced: blood. The receptors were sampled from an elderly man in good health.

CDR3 region: CASSLVVAGSYEQYF. The CDR3 DNA sequence: TGTGCCAGCAGCTTAGTAGTAGCGGGGTCCTACGAGCAGTACTTC. The chain recombines TRBV7-2 with TRBJ2-7; TRBD2 aligns across 8 bases. V was clipped by 1 base and J by 1 base; unmatched bases: 3. CDR3 size: 15 residues. Germline V gene sequence: CDR1 SGHTA, CDR2 FQGNSA.

This clonotype occurred a few times. The rearrangement uses TRBV5-5 and TRBJ1-2; 7 nucleotides agree with TRBD1. CDR1 and CDR2 from the germline V gene are SGHKS and YYEKEE (reference sequence). The CDR3 consists of 16 residues. V shed 0 bases and J 3 bases; nucleotides not matched to a gene: 8. Written as DNA, the CDR3 is TGTGCCAGCAGCTTGGCCGGGGACAGTCCCCACTATGGCTACACCTTC. This gives the protein CASSLAGDSPHYGYTF.

The chain employs TRBV10-3 and TRBJ1-1; a weak D match, TRBD1 (6 bases). Trimming stripped 5 bases from V and 5 bases from J, with 18 bases between. The CDR3 has 15 residues. Germline V gives CDR1 ENHRY, CDR2 SYGVKD. The CDR3 is CAISPGLGGETEAFF. DNA of the CDR3: TGTGCCATCAGTCCTGGCCTCGGGGGCGAGACTGAAGCTTTCTTT.

The V call is TRBV7-3, the J call TRBJ2-3, with a possible D match to TRBD2 (5 bases). The CDR3 runs 14 residues. The V gene's germline CDR1 is SGHTA and CDR2 FQGTGA. V lost 1 base, J lost 3 bases, and 8 bases lay in between. CDR3 sequence: CASSLNSGTDTQYF. The CDR3 DNA reads TGTGCCAGCAGCTTAAATTCGGGGACAGATACGCAGTATTTT.

The chain couples TRBV20-1 to TRBJ2-5; TRBD2 is a possible D gene (5 bases). The DNA end favors TRBJ2-7, so the J call may be wrong. Germline CDR1 reads DFQATT; CDR2 reads SNEGSKA (reference sequence). The CDR3 is made up of 13 amino acids. The CDR3: CSARAGPRGEQYF. The CDR3 region has the DNA TGCAGTGCTAGAGCCGGGCCACGGGGCGAGCAGTACTTC.

The rearrangement joins TRBV9 to TRBJ2-3, with TRBD2 identical over 8 bases. The J segment lost 2 bases and the V segment lost 7 bases, leaving 6 bases of the junction unmatched. CDR3 size: 14 residues. Germline values: CDR1 SGDLS, CDR2 YYNGEE. CDR3 in amino acids: CASGPGGATDTQYF. The CDR3 DNA reads TGTGCCAGCGGGCCGGGAGGGGCCACAGATACGCAGTATTTT.

This rearrangement joins TRBV20-1 to TRBJ1-4; a possible D gene is TRBD1 (6 bases). Germline assignment: CDR1 DFQATT and CDR2 SNEGSKA (reference sequence). This CDR3 spans 14 amino acids. V was trimmed by 0 bases and J by 8 bases, leaving 13 bases between them. CDR3 amino acids: CSARDPGAWEKLFF. The CDR3 DNA reads TGCAGTGCTAGAGATCCGGGGGCTTGGGAAAAACTGTTTTTT.

The chain combines TRBV29-1 with TRBJ2-1; TRBD1 matches 9 bases. The V and J ends lost 4 bases and 10 bases, in that order; junction bases with no gene match: 11. Germline V CDR1 and CDR2: SQVTM, ANQGSEA. The CDR3 is 14 amino acids. DNA of the CDR3: TGCAGCGTTGGAGAGGGGACAGGGCGAGGCGAGCAGTTCTTC. As protein: CSVGEGTGRGEQFF.

The chain has TRBV20-1 and TRBJ1-2, with TRBD1 identical over 7 bases. The CDR3 spans 14 residues. Germline CDR1 and CDR2: DFQATT and SNEGSKA (reference sequence). The V and J ends lost 3 bases and 4 bases, in that order; junction bases with no gene match: 8. The CDR3 DNA reads TGCAGTGCTAGTTTAGGGGGCCCCCTCTATGGCTACACCTTC. This gives the protein CSASLGGPLYGYTF.

A word on this clonotype: The junction shows a germline mismatch at one end, possibly a read error. The rearrangement links TRBV7-9 to TRBJ2-2; possible D gene TRBD2, 5 bases. In germline, CDR1 is SEHNR, CDR2 FQNEAQ (reference sequence). CDR3 length: 14 residues. Written as DNA, the CDR3 is TGTGCCAGCGGCTTAGCGTGGCGCACCGGGGAGCTGTTTTTT. This translates into CASGLAWRTGELFF.

The rearrangement uses TRBV3-1 and TRBJ1-1, with D uncertain. The germline V and J ends were trimmed by 0 bases and 5 bases, with 10 bases remaining between them. The CDR3 runs to 14 residues. Germline CDR1 reads LGHDT; CDR2 reads YNNKEL (reference sequence). The CDR3 DNA reads TGTGCCAGCAGCCAAGACCGGGCACGGACTGAAGCTTTCTTT. It yields the protein CASSQDRARTEAFF. The full variable domain, in which reference TRBV3-1 and TRBJ1-1 provide the parts outside the CDR3, is DTAVSQTPKYLVTQMGNDKSIKCEQNLGHDTMYWYKQDSKKFLKIMFSYNNKELIINETVPNRFSPKSPDKAHLNLHINSLELGDSAVYFCASSQDRARTEAFFGQGTRLTVV.

The chain carries TRBV6-1 and TRBJ2-2; TRBD2 agrees at 11 bases. CDR1 and CDR2 from the germline V gene are MNHNS and SASEGT. CDR3 size: 18 residues. V lost 6 bases to trimming and J lost 5 bases; unmatched junction nucleotides: 14. CDR3 nucleotide sequence: TGTGCCAGCAGCGTACAGGGGCTAGCGGGAGGCGGTACCGGGGAGCTGTTTTTT. As protein: CASSVQGLAGGGTGELFF.

The rearrangement uses TRBV29-1 and TRBJ2-1; perhaps TRBD1 as D (5 bases). V shed 1 base and J shed 6 bases, with 13 bases lying between them. The CDR3 sequence is 14 residues long. Germline lookup yields CDR1 SQVTM and CDR2 ANQGSEA. CDR3 sequence reads: CSVEGAQGANEQFF. The CDR3 nucleotides are TGCAGCGTTGAAGGGGCCCAAGGGGCCAATGAGCAGTTCTTC.

There are a few counts of this clonotype. Compared with germline, one end of the junction differs, possibly owing to a read error. J is TRBJ2-3 and V is TRBV29-1; D gene uncertain. Germline V gene sequence: CDR1 SQVTM, CDR2 ANQGSEA. This CDR3 spans 11 amino acids. For the CDR3, the DNA is TGCAGCGGAGGCACCACAGATACGAAGTATTTT. Encoded protein: CSGGTTDTKYF.